A selection of T cell receptor beta chains follows, all from one sample in a study of CD8 T cells in Susac syndrome. TCRdb called the immunoSEQ multiplex PCR reads again in MiXCR, with one record for every CDR3 protein. Among about 290,000 distinct CDR3 sequences listed, around 91% were seen once. Material for sequencing was CD8+ T cells from PBMCs. The receptors originated from a human donor with multiple sclerosis. Each CDR3 is given with its conserved first and last residue. D genes are given only for firm matches. A clone size is listed for some rows: how often the clone was seen (once, few, many), or a class if it is expanded.

j_gene,d_gene,v_gene,abundance,CDR3aa,CDR3nt
TRBJ1-1,TRBD1,TRBV9,NA,CASSSPGTGKGDTEAFF,TGTGCCAGCAGCTCCCCCGGGACAGGGAAAGGCGACACTGAAGCTTTCTTT
TRBJ2-4,NA,TRBV28,NA,CASSLYPPDSLAKNIQYF,TGTGCCAGCAGCCTATACCCCCCCGACAGCCTAGCCAAAAACATTCAGTACTTC
TRBJ2-7,TRBD1,TRBV28,once,CASSARDRRIYEQYF,TGTGCCAGCAGTGCCCGGGACAGGAGGATCTACGAGCAGTACTTC
TRBJ2-7,TRBD1,TRBV5-1,NA,CASDPGTGFSYEQYF,TGCGCCAGCGATCCCGGGACAGGGTTCTCCTACGAGCAGTACTTC
TRBJ2-3,TRBD2,TRBV6-1,NA,CASSDTSGSPDTQYF,TGTGCCAGCAGTGATACTAGCGGGAGCCCAGATACGCAGTATTTT
TRBJ2-5,NA,TRBV3-1,NA,CASKGPGEETQYF,TGTGCCAGCAAAGGACCTGGGGAAGAGACCCAGTACTTC
TRBJ2-7,TRBD2,TRBV30,NA,CAWSPGAGVNEQYF,TGTGCCTGGAGCCCCGGGGCGGGAGTCAACGAGCAGTACTTC
TRBJ2-1,TRBD1,TRBV20-1,NA,CSARDTGGYEQFF,TGCAGTGCTAGAGATACAGGGGGCTATGAGCAGTTCTTC
TRBJ2-2,TRBD1,TRBV6-5,NA,CASSNRGSTGELFF,TGTGCCAGCAGCAACAGGGGATCCACCGGGGAGCTGTTTTTT
TRBJ2-1,NA,TRBV9,few,CASSVGTYNEQFF,TGTGCCAGTAGTGTCGGAACCTACAATGAGCAGTTCTTC
TRBJ2-7,NA,TRBV9,NA,CASSPRGDRSAYEQYF,TGTGCCAGCAGCCCCCGGGGGGACAGATCGGCCTACGAGCAGTACTTC
TRBJ2-1,NA,TRBV20-1,NA,CSARGDTFNEQFF,TGCAGTGCTAGAGGCGACACCTTCAATGAGCAGTTCTTC
TRBJ2-7,TRBD2,TRBV18,NA,CASSPQPSGSSYEQYF,TGTGCCAGCTCACCACAACCTAGCGGCAGCTCCTACGAGCAGTACTTC
TRBJ2-7,NA,TRBV7-2,NA,CASSPPGLTYEQYF,TGTGCCAGCAGCCCCCCGGGCCTCACCTACGAGCAGTACTTC
TRBJ1-1,NA,TRBV20-1,NA,CSARDNAGLNTEAFF,TGCAGTGCTAGAGATAACGCAGGGCTTAACACTGAAGCTTTCTTT
TRBJ2-2,NA,TRBV5-6,few,CASSFSGGNTGELFF,TGTGCCAGCAGCTTTAGTGGCGGGAACACCGGGGAGCTGTTTTTT
TRBJ1-2,NA,TRBV6-5,NA,CASSYSPGWGYGYTF,TGTGCCAGCAGTTACTCCCCAGGGTGGGGCTATGGCTACACCTTC
TRBJ1-5,NA,TRBV5-8,once,CASALRGLTGSNQPQHF,TGTGCCAGCGCCCTGCGGGGGTTGACGGGTAGCAATCAGCCCCAGCATTTT
TRBJ2-7,NA,TRBV6-1,NA,CARGGSWTQWVAYEQYF,TGTGCCAGAGGGGGGTCGTGGACCCAGTGGGTTGCATACGAGCAGTACTTC
TRBJ1-3,NA,TRBV29-1,NA,CSVPDSSPGNTIYF,TGCAGCGTACCGGACTCCAGTCCAGGAAACACCATATATTTT
TRBJ2-2,TRBD1,TRBV30,NA,CAWSPQGEESGELFF,TGTGCCTGGAGCCCACAGGGGGAAGAGTCCGGGGAGCTGTTTTTT
TRBJ2-1,NA,TRBV9,NA,CASSVGRDLRYNEQFF,TGTGCCAGCAGCGTAGGTCGGGACCTGAGGTACAATGAGCAGTTCTTC
TRBJ2-1,TRBD2,TRBV12-3/TRBV12-4,NA,CASDIKRLAGGLYNEQFF,TGTGCCAGCGATATTAAGAGGCTAGCGGGAGGCCTATACAATGAGCAGTTCTTC
TRBJ1-5,TRBD1,TRBV28,NA,CAACARGHSNQPQHF,TGTGCCGCATGCGCCAGGGGGCACAGCAATCAGCCCCAGCATTTT
TRBJ2-1,NA,TRBV27,NA,CASSLGSNNEQFF,TGTGCCAGCAGTTTAGGGTCGAACAATGAGCAGTTCTTC
TRBJ2-1,TRBD2,TRBV20-1,NA,CSASERDYNEQFF,TGCAGTGCTAGCGAGCGGGACTACAATGAGCAGTTCTTC